The T cell receptor (beta chain) described here comes from a study of blood T cell repertoires in COVID-19. Study as a whole: Researchers got acute and convalescent COVID-19 samples from the United States, Italy and Spain. PBMCs, B-cell-depleted T cells, or T cells provided the cDNA or gDNA that made up the material.

In the study's own analysis: Amplification from reference gene primers served as the basis for estimated nucleated cell counts. TCRdb keeps only in-frame clones here, not all; method: immunoSEQ multiplex PCR. That table furnishes V, J and clone size, whereas the DNA furnished D and trimming. The table lists 25,000 to 35,000 clones, roughly 87% of them singletons. Germline CDR1 and CDR2: MGHRA and YSYEKL. The CDR3 covers 16 residues. V shed 0 bases and J shed 3 bases, with 14 bases lying between them. This chain uses TRBV4-1 with TRBJ1-1; maybe TRBD1 (5 bases). This clonotype was sampled from a man older than 75 with acute or convalescent COVID-19. The sequencing sample was made of peripheral blood. CDR3 protein: CASSQEGREGDTEAFF. The DNA of the CDR3 is TGCGCCAGCAGCCAAGAGGGCAGGGAGGGAGACACTGAAGCTTTCTTT.